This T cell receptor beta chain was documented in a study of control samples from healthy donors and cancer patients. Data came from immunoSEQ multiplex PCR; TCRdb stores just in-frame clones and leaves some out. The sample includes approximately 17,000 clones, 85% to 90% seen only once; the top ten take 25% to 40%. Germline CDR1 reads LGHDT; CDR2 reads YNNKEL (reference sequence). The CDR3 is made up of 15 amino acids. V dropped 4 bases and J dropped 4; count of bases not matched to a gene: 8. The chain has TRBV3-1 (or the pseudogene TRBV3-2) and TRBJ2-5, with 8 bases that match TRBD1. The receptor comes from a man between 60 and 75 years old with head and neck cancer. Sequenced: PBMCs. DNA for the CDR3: TGTGCCAGCAGCCTGGACAGGGTTGGAGGAGAGACCCAGTACTTC. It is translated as CASSLDRVGGETQYF.